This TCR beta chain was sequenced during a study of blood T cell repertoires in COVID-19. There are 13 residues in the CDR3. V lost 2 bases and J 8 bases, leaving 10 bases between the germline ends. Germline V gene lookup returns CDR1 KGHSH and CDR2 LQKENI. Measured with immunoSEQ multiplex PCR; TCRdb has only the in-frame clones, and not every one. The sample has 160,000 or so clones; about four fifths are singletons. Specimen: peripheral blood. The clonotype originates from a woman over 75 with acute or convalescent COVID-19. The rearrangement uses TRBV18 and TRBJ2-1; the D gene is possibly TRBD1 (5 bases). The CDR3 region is CASSPARAYEQFF. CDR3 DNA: TGTGCCAGCTCACCAGCCAGGGCCTATGAGCAGTTCTTC.